This T cell receptor (beta chain) was observed in a study of molecular identifiers for immune sequencing clone quantification. The trim removed 4 bases at V and 8 bases at J, leaving 7 bases unmatched. Germline values: CDR1 MGHDK, CDR2 SYGVNS. The CDR3 consists of 14 residues. Generation of bulk TCR libraries relied on previously described methods and listed TCR primers. TCRdb reprocessed the PCR reads via MiXCR and lists one record per CDR3 protein. In the table there are some 590,000 distinct CDR3 sequences, roughly 23% of which are singletons. Preparation of naive CD8 libraries involved roughly 19,000 to 1,100,000 sorted cells and 10%, 30% or 50% RNA. CD8+CD4-CCR7+CD45RA+ cells were sorted as naive CD8 T cells. This clonotype was seen many times.

The sample was naive CD8+ T cells from blood, with Jurkat cell RNA spiked in. Stated subset: FACS-sorted CD8+CD4-CCR7+CD45RA+ naive T cells. The V call is TRBV25-1, the J call TRBJ2-1, with 8 bases that match TRBD2. This receptor was taken from a human donor in good health. Some libraries in this study had Jurkat cell RNA spiked in. The CDR3 DNA reads TGTGCCAGCAGTGTCGCTAGCGGGTCCCATGAGCAGTTCTTC. Protein product: CASSVASGSHEQFF.